This passage covers 10 T cell receptor beta chains from one sample sequenced in a study of T cell responses to AZD1222 COVID-19 vaccine. The table came from immunoSEQ multiplex PCR; TCRdb's copy has only in-frame clones and leaves some out. The sample holds 80,000 or so clones, about 85% seen once. Sequencing was performed on peripheral blood, taken on day 0 of AZD1222 vaccination. These receptors were obtained from an adult in good health.

The J gene is TRBJ2-2, the V gene TRBV2, with a possible D match to TRBD2 (5 bases). V lost 8 bases and J 4 bases, leaving 17 bases between the germline ends. Per germline, CDR1 SNHLY and CDR2 FYNNEI. This CDR3 has 15 amino acids. Here the CDR3 DNA reads TGTGCCAGCGTGGTGGGAGTTGGGTCCACCGGGGAGCTGTTTTTT. Amino acid sequence: CASVVGVGSTGELFF. The whole variable domain, filled in from reference TRBV2 and TRBJ2-2, reads EPEVTQTPSHQVTQMGQEVILRCVPISNHLYFYWYRQILGQKVEFLVSFYNNEISEKSEIFDDQFSVERPDGSNFTLKIRSTKLEDSAMYFCASVVGVGSTGELFFGEGSRLTVL.

This clone is a singleton in its sample. The chain uses TRBV25-1 and TRBJ2-7; no firm D call. The CDR3 is 16 amino acids. V gave up 1 base and J gave up 5 bases, with 18 bases separating them. Germline V gene lookup returns CDR1 MGHDK and CDR2 SYGVNS. The CDR3 spells CASSESFNSPIDEQYF. The CDR3 coding sequence is TGTGCCAGCAGTGAATCCTTCAACAGCCCGATCGACGAGCAGTACTTC.

CDR3 protein: CASSQGRTSGTGTGELFF. CDR3 in DNA: TGCGCCAGCAGCCAAGGGAGGACTAGCGGGACCGGCACCGGGGAGCTGTTTTTT. The chain uses TRBV4-3 and TRBJ2-2, with 12 bases identical to TRBD2. V shed 1 base and J 4 bases; nucleotides not matched to a gene: 7. The CDR3 consists of 18 residues. Per the germline V gene, CDR1 is LGHNA and CDR2 is YSLEER.

This chain joins TRBV7-3 and TRBJ2-3; 7 nucleotides agree with TRBD2. CDR1 is SGHTA and CDR2 is FQGTGA in the germline V gene. The CDR3 is 16 residues long. The J segment lost 3 bases and the V segment lost 2 bases, leaving 8 bases of the junction unmatched. This chain's CDR3 is CASSLGGGRGTDTQYF. Here the CDR3 DNA reads TGTGCCAGCAGCTTAGGTGGCGGGAGAGGGACAGATACGCAGTATTTT.

V and J are TRBV6-5 and TRBJ2-1, with TRBD1 matching 7 bases. The junction had 6 bases not matched to a gene; V was cut back by 4 bases and J by 3 bases. Germline values: CDR1 MNHEY, CDR2 SVGAGI. There are 15 residues in the CDR3. The CDR3 is CASSFSGTDYNEQFF. As DNA, the CDR3 is TGTGCCAGCAGTTTCTCCGGGACAGACTACAATGAGCAGTTCTTC.

This clone was recorded only once. This chain links TRBV2 with TRBJ1-1, with 7 positions matching TRBD1. The CDR3 runs 15 residues. The junction had 10 bases not matched to a gene; V was cut back by 7 bases and J by 2 bases. Per germline, CDR1 SNHLY and CDR2 FYNNEI. The CDR3 here is CASTPRPGGNTEAFF. The CDR3 nucleotides are TGTGCCAGCACCCCGAGGCCAGGGGGAAACACTGAAGCTTTCTTT.

The genes are TRBV6-5 and TRBJ2-1; 7 nucleotides align to TRBD2. The V gene end was trimmed by 11 bases and the J gene end by 5 bases; junction bases not matched to a gene: 9. In germline, CDR1 is MNHEY, CDR2 SVGAGI. The CDR3 is 13 residues long. CDR3 residues: CASLADLNNEQFF. CDR3 in DNA: TGTGCCTCTCTAGCGGACTTGAACAATGAGCAGTTCTTC.

This clone was observed a single time. Written as DNA, the CDR3 is TGTGCCAGCAGCCCGGGACAGCAACCGAATGAAAAACTGTTTTTT. Translation: CASSPGQQPNEKLFF. The genes are TRBV7-9 and TRBJ1-4, with 7 nucleotides matching TRBD1. J was trimmed by 5 bases and V by 5 bases; bases with no gene match: 8. This CDR3 is built from 15 residues. Per the germline V gene, CDR1 is SEHNR and CDR2 is FQNEAQ (reference sequence).

The genes are TRBV24-1 and TRBJ2-2, with D perhaps matching TRBD1 (6 bases). The CDR3 loop spans 15 amino acids. The germline gives CDR1 KGHDR, CDR2 SFDVKD. The V gene lost 4 bases and the J gene lost 3 bases, with 11 bases spanning the gap. The CDR3 sequence is CATSESGAYTGELFF. The CDR3 nucleotides are TGTGCCACCAGTGAGTCAGGGGCTTACACCGGGGAGCTGTTTTTT.

The rearrangement uses TRBV19 and TRBJ1-4; weak D call: TRBD1 (6 bases). From germline, CDR1 is LNHDA and CDR2 SQIVND (reference sequence). Deletions cut 4 bases from V and 8 bases from J, with 17 bases between. This CDR3 is built from 15 residues. CDR3 sequence (DNA): TGTGCCAGTAGTACCCTCGGACAGCGCCGGGAAAAACTGTTTTTT. This gives the protein CASSTLGQRREKLFF.